This T cell receptor (beta chain) was recorded in a study of shared clonotypes between healthy human individuals. The study's findings and limits: Apart from blood, nothing was sampled; tissue repertoires likely differ. Among non-shared clonotypes, generation probabilities were lower than among those shared by all four donors.

Using immunoSEQ multiplex PCR, the repertoire was profiled, and TCRdb retains in-frame clones only, with some absent. The table lists some 980,000 clones, 70% to 85% of them singletons, with nearly 1.5% in the top ten. For this clone: As yet, its antigen is unknown.

The CDR3 is made up of 15 amino acids. Sequencing input: memory CD4+ T cells sorted from blood. Subset specified: CD45RA-negative fraction. The V gene is TRBV21-1, the J gene TRBJ2-6; the table gives TRBD2 as D, unverified against the DNA. TRBV21-1 is assigned pseudogene status. This TCR derives from a man aged 18 to 30 in good health. For the CDR3, the DNA is TGTGCCAGCAGCTTTGAGGAAGCTGGGGCCAACGTCCTGACTTTC. Residues: CASSFEEAGANVLTF.